This T cell receptor (beta chain) was sequenced in a study of T cell responses to AZD1222 COVID-19 vaccine. Findings and limits, study-wide: Baseline seropositivity occurred in only a handful of AZD1222 recipients.

Some second doses came at about 4 weeks and others at about 12 weeks; these were pooled. J was trimmed by 6 bases and V by 5 bases; bases with no gene match: 9. CDR1 and CDR2 (germline): SGHTA, FQGNSA. The CDR3 consists of 16 residues. A word on this clone: Its antigen is not known.

Assay: immunoSEQ multiplex PCR; the TCRdb copy retains only in-frame clones and omits some. The repertoire holds 130,000 or so clones, with approximately 92% as singletons. The source was peripheral blood, collected 28 days after the second AZD1222 dose. This receptor was identified in an adult who received the AZD1222 COVID-19 vaccine. This chain joins TRBV7-2 and TRBJ1-4; 10 nucleotides agree with TRBD1. For the CDR3, the DNA is TGTGCCAGCAGCAATAACCTCGGGACAGGGGATGAAAAACTGTTTTTT. It specifies CASSNNLGTGDEKLFF.